These T cell receptor beta chains were read from a single sample in a study of glioma-infiltrating T cells after dendritic cell vaccination. TCRdb keeps only in-frame clones here, not all; method: immunoSEQ multiplex PCR. The table lists 20,000 or so clones, around 92% of them singletons. The specimen was blood, collected after dendritic cell vaccination. The receptor source for this set is a human donor with glioblastoma. CDR3s leave out the opening cysteine and the closing phenylalanine or tryptophan. A D gene is named only where the DNA matches it firmly. Clone size appears in some rows only: once, few, many, or a class for an expanded clone.

>TRBV27|TRBJ2-2|NA|NA
ASRDQGTGELF
>TRBV12-5|TRBJ2-1|TRBD1|NA
ASGLVQGAVNEQF
>TRBV18|TRBJ1-2|NA|once
ASSPGEGGNYGYT
>TRBV19|TRBJ1-3|TRBD1|few
ASRWTGTGNTIY
>TRBV10-3|TRBJ1-4|NA|NA
AISEDGQYQKLF
>TRBV5-4|TRBJ2-3|NA|few
ASSLGGRGDTQY
>TRBV19|TRBJ2-7|TRBD1|NA
ASSRDRGDEQY
>TRBV7-2|TRBJ2-2|NA|NA
ASSFDGGAGELF
>TRBV15|TRBJ2-7|NA|once
ATSRESVGGQY
>TRBV12-5|TRBJ2-3|NA|NA
ASGLVGGTDTQY
>TRBV19|TRBJ1-6|TRBD1|NA
ASRHRGQGENSPLH
>TRBV5-1|TRBJ2-7|TRBD1|NA
ASRTGVGEQY
>TRBV7-9|TRBJ1-5|NA|NA
ASSLTALNQPQH
>TRBV5-1|TRBJ2-7|TRBD2|NA
ASSPNSGGRFPYEQY
>TRBV10-3|TRBJ2-7|TRBD1|NA
AISAETGQSSYEQY
>TRBV7-2|TRBJ2-7|TRBD2|NA
ASSPTGLAPYEQY
>TRBV10-3|TRBJ1-2|TRBD1|NA
AIRFDRDSGYT
>TRBV5-4|TRBJ1-2|NA|NA
ASSLAADSRNYGYT
>TRBV18|TRBJ1-1|TRBD1|NA
ASSPQGQVNEAF
>TRBV6-1|TRBJ2-4|TRBD1|NA
ASSEQGASGGTKNIQY
>TRBV9|TRBJ1-2|NA|NA
ASSTEAGGYT
>TRBV18|TRBJ2-5|TRBD2|NA
ASSPRLAEQETQY
>TRBV6-5|TRBJ2-1|NA|once
ASRKNSANNEQF
>TRBV5-5|TRBJ2-3|NA|NA
ASSLTLTVPADTQY
>TRBV30|TRBJ2-2|TRBD2|NA
AWILAGGPNTGELF
>TRBV13|TRBJ2-6|NA|NA
ASSPQGAGANVLT
>TRBV7-9|TRBJ2-1|NA|NA
ASSLLVTEQF
>TRBV5-1|TRBJ1-5|TRBD1|NA
ASSLQGDQPQH
>TRBV11-3|TRBJ2-7|NA|NA
ASSLGGAPTYEQY
>TRBV30|TRBJ1-2|NA|NA
AWRRGRGGNYGYT
>TRBV4-1|TRBJ1-2|NA|NA
ASSQSVLYNYGYT
>TRBV7-2|TRBJ2-1|NA|NA
ASSATPGTSQF
>TRBV11-2|TRBJ2-3|TRBD1|NA
ASSPLLGQGTDTQY
>TRBV2|TRBJ2-5|NA|NA
ASSGGLATQETQY
>TRBV7-7|TRBJ2-2|NA|NA
ASSTGEANTGELF
>TRBV11-3|TRBJ2-1|TRBD1|NA
ASSPRTGLVTGEQF
>TRBV18|TRBJ2-3|NA|NA
ASSLRSGDTQY
>TRBV6-1|TRBJ2-1|NA|once
ASSEALRQGGNEQF
>TRBV2|TRBJ1-2|TRBD1|NA
AEGGTGGYT
>TRBV5-1|TRBJ2-5|NA|NA
ASSPGVVETQY
>TRBV19|TRBJ1-5|TRBD1|NA
ASKAQGAKGNQPQH
>TRBV2|TRBJ2-2|TRBD2|NA
ASTQRTSGGAVGELF
>TRBV29-1|TRBJ1-4|NA|NA
SVEVRGYNEKLF
>TRBV5-1|TRBJ2-2|NA|NA
ASSPRGEANTGELF
>TRBV5-1|TRBJ2-3|TRBD1|NA
ASKGQGAQRADTQY
>TRBV11-2|TRBJ2-7|TRBD1|NA
ASSLRKPGQLAYEQY